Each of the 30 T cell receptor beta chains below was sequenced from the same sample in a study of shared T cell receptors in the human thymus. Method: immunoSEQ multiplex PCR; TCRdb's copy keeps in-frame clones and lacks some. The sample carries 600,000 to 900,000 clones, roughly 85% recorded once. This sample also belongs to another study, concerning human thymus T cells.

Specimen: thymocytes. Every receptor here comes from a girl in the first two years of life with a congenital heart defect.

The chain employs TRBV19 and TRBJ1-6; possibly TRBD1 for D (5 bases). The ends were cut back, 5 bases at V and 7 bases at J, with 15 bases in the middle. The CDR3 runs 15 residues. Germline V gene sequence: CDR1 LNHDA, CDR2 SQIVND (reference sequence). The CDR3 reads CASSPPGTSNSPLHF. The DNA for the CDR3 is TGTGCCAGTAGTCCACCCGGGACTAGCAATTCACCCCTCCACTTT.

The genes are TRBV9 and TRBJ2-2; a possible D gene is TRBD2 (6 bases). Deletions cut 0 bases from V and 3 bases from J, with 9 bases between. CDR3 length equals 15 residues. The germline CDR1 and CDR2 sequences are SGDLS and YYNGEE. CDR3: CASSVGDWYTGELFF. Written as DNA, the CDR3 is TGTGCCAGCAGCGTAGGGGACTGGTACACCGGGGAGCTGTTTTTT.

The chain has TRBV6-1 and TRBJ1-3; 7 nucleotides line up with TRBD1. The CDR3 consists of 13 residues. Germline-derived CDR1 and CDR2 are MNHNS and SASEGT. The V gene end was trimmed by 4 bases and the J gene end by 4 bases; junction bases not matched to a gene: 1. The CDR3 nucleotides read TGTGCCAGCAGTGCGGGACAGGGAAACACCATATATTTT. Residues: CASSAGQGNTIYF.

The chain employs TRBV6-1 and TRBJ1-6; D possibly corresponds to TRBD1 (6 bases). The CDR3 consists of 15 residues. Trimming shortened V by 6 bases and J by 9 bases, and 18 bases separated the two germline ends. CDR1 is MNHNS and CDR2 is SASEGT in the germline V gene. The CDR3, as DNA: TGTGCCAGCAGACCTCGGACAGATTCGATTTCACCCCTCCACTTT. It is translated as CASRPRTDSISPLHF.

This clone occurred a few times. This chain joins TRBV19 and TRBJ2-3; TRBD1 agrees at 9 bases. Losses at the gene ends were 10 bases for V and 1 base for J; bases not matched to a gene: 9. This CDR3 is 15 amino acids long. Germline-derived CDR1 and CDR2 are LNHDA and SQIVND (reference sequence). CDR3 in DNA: TGTGCCACCCATGGGACAGGGACAGGCACAGATACGCAGTATTTT. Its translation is CATHGTGTGTDTQYF.

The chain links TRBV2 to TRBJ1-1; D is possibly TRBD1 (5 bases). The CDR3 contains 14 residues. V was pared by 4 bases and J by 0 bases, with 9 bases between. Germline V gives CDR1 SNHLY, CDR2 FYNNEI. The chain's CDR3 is CASSVGGLNTEAFF. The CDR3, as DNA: TGTGCCAGCAGTGTTGGGGGGTTGAACACTGAAGCTTTCTTT.

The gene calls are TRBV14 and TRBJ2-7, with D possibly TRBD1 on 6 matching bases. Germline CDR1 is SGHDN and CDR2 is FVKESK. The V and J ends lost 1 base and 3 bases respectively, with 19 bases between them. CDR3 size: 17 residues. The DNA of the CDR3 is TGTGCCAGCAGCCAAGTAAAATTCACAGGGTCAAACTACGAGCAGTACTTC. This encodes CASSQVKFTGSNYEQYF.

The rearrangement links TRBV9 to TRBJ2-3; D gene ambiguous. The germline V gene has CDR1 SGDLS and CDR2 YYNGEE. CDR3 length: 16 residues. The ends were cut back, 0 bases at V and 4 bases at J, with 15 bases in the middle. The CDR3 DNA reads TGTGCCAGCAGCGTAGAGGCAGTAGCACTCCCAGATACGCAGTATTTT. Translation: CASSVEAVALPDTQYF.

CDR3 DNA: TGTGCCAGCAGCACCAATGGGGGAGGAGGCGGAGGCTACACCTTC. Protein: CASSTNGGGGGGYTF. The chain employs TRBV7-6 and TRBJ1-2; D possibly corresponds to TRBD1 (5 bases). The CDR3 consists of 15 residues. Germline values: CDR1 SGHVS, CDR2 FNYEAQ. Trimming shortened V by 5 bases and J by 8 bases, and 21 bases separated the two germline ends.

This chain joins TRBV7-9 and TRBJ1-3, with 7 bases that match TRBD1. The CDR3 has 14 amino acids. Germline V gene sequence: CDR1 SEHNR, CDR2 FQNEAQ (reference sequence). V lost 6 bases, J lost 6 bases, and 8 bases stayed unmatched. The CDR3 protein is CASSRAGTENTIYF. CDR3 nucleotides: TGTGCCAGCAGTCGCGCCGGGACAGAAAACACCATATATTTT.

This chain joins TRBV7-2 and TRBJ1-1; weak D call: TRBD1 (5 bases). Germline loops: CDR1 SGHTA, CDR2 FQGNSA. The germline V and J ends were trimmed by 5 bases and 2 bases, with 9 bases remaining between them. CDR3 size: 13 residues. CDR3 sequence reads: CASSRQRNTEAFF. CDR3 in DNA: TGTGCCAGCAGCCGACAGAGAAACACTGAAGCTTTCTTT. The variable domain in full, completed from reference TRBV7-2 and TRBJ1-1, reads GAGVSQSPSNKVTEKGKDVELRCDPISGHTALYWYRQSLGQGLEFLIYFQGNSAPDKSGLPSDRFSAERTGGSVSTLTIQRTQQEDSAVYLCASSRQRNTEAFFGQGTRLTVV.

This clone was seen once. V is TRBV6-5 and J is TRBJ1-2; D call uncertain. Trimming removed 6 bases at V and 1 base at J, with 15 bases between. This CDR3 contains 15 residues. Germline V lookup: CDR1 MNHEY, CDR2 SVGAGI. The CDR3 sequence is CASSHDAGINYGYTF. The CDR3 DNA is TGTGCCAGCAGCCACGATGCGGGGATTAACTATGGCTACACCTTC.

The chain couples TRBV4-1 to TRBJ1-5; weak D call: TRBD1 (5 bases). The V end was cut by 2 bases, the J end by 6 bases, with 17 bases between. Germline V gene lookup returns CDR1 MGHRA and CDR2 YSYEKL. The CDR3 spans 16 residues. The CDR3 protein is CASSQFSGRSSQPQHF. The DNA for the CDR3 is TGCGCCAGCAGCCAATTTTCAGGGAGGAGTAGTCAGCCCCAGCATTTT.

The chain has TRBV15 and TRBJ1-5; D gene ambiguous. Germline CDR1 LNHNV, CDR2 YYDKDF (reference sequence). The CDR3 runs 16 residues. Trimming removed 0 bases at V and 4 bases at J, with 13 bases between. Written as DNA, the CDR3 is TGTGCCACCAGCAGAGATCACGGGATCACGAATCAGCCCCAGCATTTT. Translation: CATSRDHGITNQPQHF.

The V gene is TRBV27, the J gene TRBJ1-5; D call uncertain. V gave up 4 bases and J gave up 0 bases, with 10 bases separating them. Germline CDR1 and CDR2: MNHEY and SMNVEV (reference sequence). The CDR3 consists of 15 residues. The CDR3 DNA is TGTGCCAGCAGTTACACCAATTATAGCAATCAGCCCCAGCATTTT. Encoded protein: CASSYTNYSNQPQHF.

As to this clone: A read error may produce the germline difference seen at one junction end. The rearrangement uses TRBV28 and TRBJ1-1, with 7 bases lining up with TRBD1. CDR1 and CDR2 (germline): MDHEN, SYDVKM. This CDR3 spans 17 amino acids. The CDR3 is CASSPCGRDSLNTEAFF. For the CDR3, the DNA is TGTGCCAGCAGTCCGTGCGGTCGGGACAGTCTGAATACTGAAGCTTTCTTT.

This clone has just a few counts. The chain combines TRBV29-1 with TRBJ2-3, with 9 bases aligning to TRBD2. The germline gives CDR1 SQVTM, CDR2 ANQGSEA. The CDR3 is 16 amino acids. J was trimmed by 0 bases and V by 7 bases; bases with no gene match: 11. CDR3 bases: TGCAGCGCCAAACCCCCGGCGGGGGGGAGCACAGATACGCAGTATTTT. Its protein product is CSAKPPAGGSTDTQYF.

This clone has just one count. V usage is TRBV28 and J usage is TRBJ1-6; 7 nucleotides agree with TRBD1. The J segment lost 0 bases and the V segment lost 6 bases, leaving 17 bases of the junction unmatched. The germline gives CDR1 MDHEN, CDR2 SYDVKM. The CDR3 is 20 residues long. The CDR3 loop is CASRVYRGEDISSYNSPLHF. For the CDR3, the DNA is TGTGCCAGCAGGGTATACAGGGGCGAGGATATAAGCTCCTATAATTCACCCCTCCACTTT.

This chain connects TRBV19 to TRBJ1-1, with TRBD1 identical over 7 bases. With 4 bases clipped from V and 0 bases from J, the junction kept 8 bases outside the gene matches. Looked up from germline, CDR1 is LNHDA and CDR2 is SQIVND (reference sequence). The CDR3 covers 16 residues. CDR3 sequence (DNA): TGTGCCAGTAGTAGGCACTCCGGGACAGTGAACACTGAAGCTTTCTTT. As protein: CASSRHSGTVNTEAFF.

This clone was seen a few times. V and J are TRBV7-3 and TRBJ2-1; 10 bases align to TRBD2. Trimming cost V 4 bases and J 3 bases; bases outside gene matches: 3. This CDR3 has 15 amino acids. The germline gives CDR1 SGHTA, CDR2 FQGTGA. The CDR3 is CASSSSGGDYNEQFF. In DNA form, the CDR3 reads TGTGCCAGCAGCTCAAGCGGGGGGGACTACAATGAGCAGTTCTTC.

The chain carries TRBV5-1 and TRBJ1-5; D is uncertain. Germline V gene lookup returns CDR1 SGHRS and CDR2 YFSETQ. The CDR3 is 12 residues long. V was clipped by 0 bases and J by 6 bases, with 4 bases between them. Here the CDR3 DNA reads TGCGCCAGCAGCTTGGACGGTCAGCCCCAGCATTTT. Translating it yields CASSLDGQPQHF. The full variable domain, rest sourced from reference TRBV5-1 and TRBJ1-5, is KAGVTQTPRYLIKTRGQQVTLSCSPISGHRSVSWYQQTPGQGLQFLFEYFSETQRNKGNFPGRFSGRQFSNSRSEMNVSTLELGDSALYLCASSLDGQPQHFGDGTRLSIL.

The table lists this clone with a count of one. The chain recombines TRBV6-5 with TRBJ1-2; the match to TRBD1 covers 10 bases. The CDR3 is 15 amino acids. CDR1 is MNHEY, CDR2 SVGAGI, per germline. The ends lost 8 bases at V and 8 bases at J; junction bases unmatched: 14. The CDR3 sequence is CASGAGDRGNDGYTF. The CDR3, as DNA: TGTGCCAGCGGAGCGGGGGACAGGGGAAATGACGGCTACACCTTC.

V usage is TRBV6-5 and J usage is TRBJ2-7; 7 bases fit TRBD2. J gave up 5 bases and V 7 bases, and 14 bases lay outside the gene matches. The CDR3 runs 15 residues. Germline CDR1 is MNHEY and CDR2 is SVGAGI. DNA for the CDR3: TGTGCCAGCAAGGTACGGGGGGTACTTATCGACGAGCAGTACTTC. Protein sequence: CASKVRGVLIDEQYF.

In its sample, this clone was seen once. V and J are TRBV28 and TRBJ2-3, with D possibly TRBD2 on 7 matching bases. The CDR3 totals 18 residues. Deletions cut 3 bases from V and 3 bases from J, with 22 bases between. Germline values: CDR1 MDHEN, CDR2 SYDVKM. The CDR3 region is CASSFEGGGTRLTDTQYF. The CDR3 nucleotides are TGTGCCAGCAGTTTTGAGGGAGGGGGTACACGGCTAACAGATACGCAGTATTTT.

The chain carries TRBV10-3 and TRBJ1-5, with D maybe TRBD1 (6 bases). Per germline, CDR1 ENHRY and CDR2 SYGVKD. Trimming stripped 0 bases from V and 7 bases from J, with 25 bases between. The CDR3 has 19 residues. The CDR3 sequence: CAISESSDSENVSHQPQHF. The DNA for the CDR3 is TGTGCCATCAGTGAGTCTTCGGACAGCGAAAACGTATCCCACCAGCCCCAGCATTTT.

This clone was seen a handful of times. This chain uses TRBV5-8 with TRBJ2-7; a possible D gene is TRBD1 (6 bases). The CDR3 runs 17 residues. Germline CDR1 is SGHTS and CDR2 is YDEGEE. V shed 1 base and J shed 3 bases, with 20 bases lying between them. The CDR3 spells CASSLNGTGSDDYEQYF. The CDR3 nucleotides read TGTGCCAGCAGCTTGAATGGCACAGGGTCTGATGACTACGAGCAGTACTTC.

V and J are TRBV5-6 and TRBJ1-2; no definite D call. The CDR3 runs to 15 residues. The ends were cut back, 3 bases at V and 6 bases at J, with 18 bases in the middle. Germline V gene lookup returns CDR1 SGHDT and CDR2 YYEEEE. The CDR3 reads CASSYPGSAVDGYTF. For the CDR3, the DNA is TGTGCCAGCAGCTACCCTGGGTCGGCGGTAGATGGCTACACCTTC.

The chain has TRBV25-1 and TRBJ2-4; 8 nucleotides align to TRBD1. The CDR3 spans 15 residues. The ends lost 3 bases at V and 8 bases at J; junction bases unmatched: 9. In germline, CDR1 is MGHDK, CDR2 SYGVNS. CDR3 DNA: TGTGCCAGCAGTGACTCCGACGTACAGGGGGACATTCAGTACTTC. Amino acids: CASSDSDVQGDIQYF.

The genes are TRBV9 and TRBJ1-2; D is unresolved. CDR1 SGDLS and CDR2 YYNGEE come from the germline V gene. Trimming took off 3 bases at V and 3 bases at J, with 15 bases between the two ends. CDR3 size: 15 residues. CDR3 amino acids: CASSGAGYSHYGYTF. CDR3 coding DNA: TGTGCCAGCAGCGGCGCCGGGTACTCTCACTATGGCTACACCTTC.

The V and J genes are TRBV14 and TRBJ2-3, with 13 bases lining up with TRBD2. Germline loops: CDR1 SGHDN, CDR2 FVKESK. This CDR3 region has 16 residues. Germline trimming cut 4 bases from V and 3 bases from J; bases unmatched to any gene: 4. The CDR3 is CASSRTSGGLTDTQYF. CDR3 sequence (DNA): TGTGCCAGCAGCCGGACTAGCGGGGGTCTGACAGATACGCAGTATTTT. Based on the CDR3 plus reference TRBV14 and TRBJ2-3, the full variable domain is EAGVTQFPSHSVIEKGQTVTLRCDPISGHDNLYWYRRVMGKEIKFLLHFVKESKQDESGMPNNRFLAERTGGTYSTLKVQPAELEDSGVYFCASSRTSGGLTDTQYFGPGTRLTVL.